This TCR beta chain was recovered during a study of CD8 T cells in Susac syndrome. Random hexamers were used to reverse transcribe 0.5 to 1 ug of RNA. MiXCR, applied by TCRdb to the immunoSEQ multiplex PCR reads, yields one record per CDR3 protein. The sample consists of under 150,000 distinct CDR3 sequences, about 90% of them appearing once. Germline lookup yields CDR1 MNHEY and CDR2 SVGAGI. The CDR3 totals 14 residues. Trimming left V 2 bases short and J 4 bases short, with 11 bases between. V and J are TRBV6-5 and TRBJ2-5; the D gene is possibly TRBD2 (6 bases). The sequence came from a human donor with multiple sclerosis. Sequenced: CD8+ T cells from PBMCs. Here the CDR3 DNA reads TGTGCCAGCAGTTACGGGGGGAAGTCAGAGACCCAGTACTTC. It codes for CASSYGGKSETQYF.